These 20 T cell receptor beta chains were all obtained from the same sample, sequenced in a study of cytotoxic CD8 clonotypes in ibrutinib-treated CLL. Sequenced by immunoSEQ multiplex PCR; TCRdb stores in-frame clones only, minus some. The table includes over 95,000 clones, about 50% detected once. The sample was PBMCs, taken after 24 months of ibrutinib treatment. The receptors come from a human donor with chronic lymphocytic leukemia.

This clone turned up a few times. This chain uses TRBV20-1 with TRBJ2-1; the D is unclear. The germline CDR1 and CDR2 sequences are DFQATT and SNEGSKA (reference sequence). This CDR3 region has 10 residues. CDR3 residues: CSARSDEQFF. The CDR3 bases are TGCAGCGCCCGTTCGGATGAGCAGTTCTTC.

The V call is TRBV6-6, the J call TRBJ1-1; 7 bases match TRBD1. The V gene end was trimmed by 7 bases and the J gene end by 8 bases; junction bases not matched to a gene: 4. This CDR3 is built from 11 residues. Germline lookup yields CDR1 MNHNY and CDR2 SVGAGI (reference sequence). CDR3 coding DNA: TGTGCCAGCACCTCGGGACAGGAAGCTTTCTTT. Protein product: CASTSGQEAFF.

This clone was counted between two and nine times. The gene calls are TRBV9 and TRBJ2-5, with TRBD2 matching over 9 bases. The junction had 6 bases not matched to a gene; V was cut back by 2 bases and J by 1 base. The CDR3 has 16 amino acids. CDR1 SGDLS and CDR2 YYNGEE come from the germline V gene. CDR3 residues: CASSVLAGAGQETQYF. The CDR3 DNA sequence: TGTGCCAGCAGCGTTTTAGCGGGGGCCGGCCAAGAGACCCAGTACTTC.

This rearrangement joins TRBV7-6 to TRBJ2-3; D call uncertain. V was clipped by 0 bases and J by 0 bases, with 7 bases between them. This CDR3 contains 15 residues. CDR1 is SGHVS, CDR2 FNYEAQ, per germline. CDR3 loop: CASSLAQASTDTQYF. In nucleotides, the CDR3 is TGTGCCAGCAGCTTAGCGCAAGCTAGCACAGATACGCAGTATTTT.

The J gene is TRBJ2-7, the V gene TRBV29-1; D tentatively reads TRBD1 or TRBD2 (5 bases each). The CDR3 is 15 residues long. The V gene's germline CDR1 is SQVTM and CDR2 ANQGSEA. The V end was cut by 4 bases, the J end by 2 bases, with 18 bases between. The CDR3 bases are TGCAGCGTTGCTCCGGGACCACCAGCACCCTACGAGCAGTACTTC. Protein: CSVAPGPPAPYEQYF.

CDR3 region: CAWSEAGGNNQPQHF. In nucleotides, the CDR3 is TGTGCCTGGAGTGAGGCAGGGGGGAATAATCAGCCCCAGCATTTT. This sequence joins TRBV30 and TRBJ1-5, with TRBD1 identical over 7 bases. This CDR3 spans 15 amino acids. Germline V CDR1 and CDR2: GTSNPN, SVGIG (reference sequence). With V trimmed by 1 base and J by 4 bases, 7 bases remained unmatched. Drawing the rest from reference TRBV30 and TRBJ1-5, the complete variable domain is SQTIHQWPATLVQPVGSPLSLECTVEGTSNPNLYWYRQAAGRGLQLLFYSVGIGQISSEVPQNLSASRPQDRQFILSSKKLLLSDSGFYLCAWSEAGGNNQPQHFGDGTRLSIL.

This clone was counted a few times. V gene TRBV5-1 combines with J gene TRBJ1-1, with D perhaps TRBD1 (6 bases). The CDR3 consists of 15 residues. V lost 0 bases, J lost 4 bases, and 13 bases lay in between. From germline, CDR1 is SGHRS and CDR2 YFSETQ. The CDR3 sequence: CASSLEQGYVTEAFF. The CDR3 DNA reads as TGCGCCAGCAGCTTGGAGCAGGGGTACGTCACTGAAGCTTTCTTT.

This clone was detected a few times. A far larger clone is just one base off, so this is likely a read error. CDR3 protein: CASSQEGLYNEQFF. Here the CDR3 DNA reads TGTGCCAGCAGCCAAGAGGGACTCTACAATGAGCAGTTCTTC. The rearrangement uses TRBV4-2 and TRBJ2-1, with a weak D call TRBD2 (6 bases). V dropped 0 bases and J dropped 3 bases, with 6 bases sitting between them. The germline V gene has CDR1 LGHNA and CDR2 YNFKEQ. This CDR3 region has 14 residues.

This clone was counted ten times or more. The CDR3 bases are TGTGCCAGCAGCTTGACTAGTACGTCGGATACGCAGTATTTT. Amino acid sequence: CASSLTSTSDTQYF. The genes are TRBV11-2 and TRBJ2-3, with D possibly being TRBD2 (6 bases). This CDR3 comprises 14 residues. V lost 3 bases, J lost 6 bases, and 13 bases lay in between. Looked up from germline, CDR1 is SGHAT and CDR2 is FQNNGV.

This chain connects TRBV5-5 to TRBJ2-5; D is perhaps TRBD1 (6 bases). Germline V CDR1 and CDR2: SGHKS, YYEKEE (reference sequence). V was pared by 4 bases and J by 5 bases, with 9 bases between. The CDR3 spans 12 residues. The chain's CDR3 is CASSPRGETQYF. Here the CDR3 DNA reads TGTGCCAGCAGCCCCAGGGGCGAGACCCAGTACTTC.

V usage is TRBV29-1 and J usage is TRBJ1-4; 8 bases are shared with TRBD1. J gave up 10 bases and V 3 bases, and 4 bases lay outside the gene matches. Germline V lookup: CDR1 SQVTM, CDR2 ANQGSEA. CDR3 size: 12 residues. CDR3 bases: TGCAGCGTTGAGGTCGGACAGGGAAAACTGTTTTTT. Translating it yields CSVEVGQGKLFF. The full variable domain, completed using reference TRBV29-1 and TRBJ1-4, is SAVISQKPSRDICQRGTSLTIQCQVDSQVTMMFWYRQQPGQSLTLIATANQGSEATYESGFVIDKFPISRPNLTFSTLTVSNMSPEDSSIYLCSVEVGQGKLFFGSGTQLSVL.

V and J are TRBV27 and TRBJ1-1; maybe TRBD1 (5 bases). The germline V and J ends were trimmed by 4 bases and 3 bases, with 18 bases remaining between them. This CDR3 comprises 16 residues. Germline V CDR1 and CDR2: MNHEY, SMNVEV (reference sequence). CDR3 DNA sequence: TGTGCCAGCAGTTCGCTATCCCGGGGGGTGTACACTGAAGCTTTCTTT. Its protein is CASSSLSRGVYTEAFF.

The V call is TRBV11-3, the J call TRBJ2-5, with TRBD2 matching 14 bases. CDR3 length equals 18 residues. The germline CDR1 and CDR2 sequences are SGHNT and YENEEA. Trimming at V came to 0 bases and at J to 2 bases, leaving 5 bases not matched to a gene. This CDR3 is CASSLDQGTSGGQETQYF. The DNA for the CDR3 is TGTGCCAGCAGCTTAGACCAAGGGACTAGCGGGGGACAAGAGACCCAGTACTTC.

This rearrangement joins TRBV19 to TRBJ1-1; no definite D call. This CDR3 has 11 residues. Deletions cut 5 bases from V and 5 bases from J, with 6 bases between. Germline lookup yields CDR1 LNHDA and CDR2 SQIVND (reference sequence). CDR3 amino acids: CASSEWTEAFF. CDR3 coding DNA: TGTGCCAGTAGTGAGTGGACTGAAGCTTTCTTT. The variable domain in full, completed from reference TRBV19 and TRBJ1-1, reads DGGITQSPKYLFRKEGQNVTLSCEQNLNHDAMYWYRQDPGQGLRLIYYSQIVNDFQKGDIAEGYSVSREKKESFPLTVTSAQKNPTAFYLCASSEWTEAFFGQGTRLTVV.

The rearrangement uses TRBV9 and TRBJ2-5; TRBD1 might be the D (6 bases). Trimming stripped 4 bases from V and 3 bases from J, with 16 bases between. CDR1 is SGDLS and CDR2 is YYNGEE in the germline V gene. The CDR3 is 15 amino acids. The CDR3 sequence: CASSRDNAGKETQYF. The CDR3 DNA reads as TGTGCCAGCAGCCGGGACAACGCCGGAAAAGAGACCCAGTACTTC.

This clone was recorded a few times. The rearrangement uses TRBV4-1 and TRBJ2-3; D ambiguous. CDR3 length equals 15 residues. The germline CDR1 and CDR2 sequences are MGHRA and YSYEKL. Trimming took off 3 bases at V and 1 base at J, with 11 bases between the two ends. The CDR3 spells CASSHSGMGTDTQYF. Here the CDR3 DNA reads TGCGCCAGCAGCCACTCGGGTATGGGCACAGATACGCAGTATTTT.

The rearrangement joins TRBV9 to TRBJ1-1; D not resolved. Germline V gene data show CDR1 as SGDLS and CDR2 as YYNGEE. V lost 4 bases, J lost 0 bases, and 7 bases lay in between. CDR3 length: 13 amino acids. This CDR3 is CASSPRLNTEAFF. Written as DNA, the CDR3 is TGTGCCAGCAGCCCGAGATTGAACACTGAAGCTTTCTTT.

The chain employs TRBV30 and TRBJ2-7; D not certain. Trimming stripped 1 base from V and 4 bases from J, with 5 bases between. The V gene's germline CDR1 is GTSNPN and CDR2 SVGIG (reference sequence). The CDR3 spans 11 residues. CDR3 loop: CAWSDTYEQYF. CDR3 nucleotide sequence: TGTGCCTGGAGTGATACTTACGAGCAGTACTTC.

The rearrangement links TRBV6-5 to TRBJ2-3; D not certain. This CDR3 is built from 11 residues. Trimming cost V 7 bases and J 5 bases, with 7 bases left between them. Germline V lookup: CDR1 MNHEY, CDR2 SVGAGI. CDR3 loop: CASTRGDTQYF. The CDR3, as DNA: TGTGCCAGCACCAGAGGAGATACGCAGTATTTT.

The chain combines TRBV7-7 with TRBJ2-1; 10 bases map to TRBD2. The V segment lost 5 bases and the J segment 8 bases; nucleotides outside the gene matches: 6. Germline V gene data show CDR1 as SSHAT and CDR2 as FNYEAQ (reference sequence). There are 14 residues in the CDR3. CDR3 bases: TGTGCCAGCAGCCCCTCTAGCGGGGGCTATGAGCAGTTCTTC. Translating gives CASSPSSGGYEQFF.